The 21 T cell receptor beta chains below come from one sample, sequenced in a study of T cell repertoires in cytomegalovirus infection. TCRdb passed the reads through MiXCR, listing each CDR3 protein once. The table lists approximately 190,000 distinct CDR3 sequences, 25% to 30% of them singletons, with roughly 32% in the top ten. Sample: PBMCs. The receptors were sampled from a human donor in good health (CMV status not recorded). Some clones in this sample may be carry-over from other donors' samples.

V gene TRBV3-1 combines with J gene TRBJ2-5; D is uncertain. The CDR3 length is 14 residues. The V end lost 3 bases, the J end lost 4 bases, and 12 bases lay between the germline ends. In germline, CDR1 is LGHDT, CDR2 YNNKEL (reference sequence). CDR3 nucleotides: TGTGCCAGCAGCCAGGCCGAAAGGACAGAGACCCAGTACTTC. Translated: CASSQAERTETQYF.

This clonotype occurred a few times. V and J are TRBV6-2 or TRBV6-3 and TRBJ1-4; D gene uncertain. V lost 2 bases, J lost 8 bases, and 9 bases lay in between. CDR3 length: 13 amino acids. Per the germline V gene, CDR1 is MNHEY and CDR2 is SVGEGT. The DNA of the CDR3 is TGTGCCAGCAGTTACACCCCTGAGGAAAAACTGTTTTTT. Its protein product is CASSYTPEEKLFF.

The chain has TRBV7-2 and TRBJ2-7, with D tentatively TRBD2 (7 bases). Germline CDR1 is SGHTA and CDR2 is FQGNSA. V was clipped by 3 bases and J by 5 bases, with 17 bases between them. This CDR3 is 15 amino acids long. CDR3: CASSFWGGAWDEQYF. For the CDR3, the DNA is TGTGCCAGCAGCTTTTGGGGGGGCGCTTGGGACGAGCAGTACTTC. Variable domain in full (rest from reference TRBV7-2 and TRBJ2-7): GAGVSQSPSNKVTEKGKDVELRCDPISGHTALYWYRQSLGQGLEFLIYFQGNSAPDKSGLPSDRFSAERTGGSVSTLTIQRTQQEDSAVYLCASSFWGGAWDEQYFGPGTRLTVT.

This clonotype showed up just a few times. This sequence joins TRBV11-2 and TRBJ1-5; possibly TRBD1 for D (5 bases). Deletions cut 5 bases from V and 6 bases from J, with 20 bases between. The CDR3 contains 16 residues. The germline CDR1 and CDR2 sequences are SGHAT and FQNNGV. The CDR3 here is CASSRGLSPGSQPQHF. As DNA, the CDR3 is TGTGCCAGCAGCCGGGGACTCTCCCCGGGGAGTCAGCCCCAGCATTTT.

For this clonotype: Relative to the germline gene, one junction end is altered; a read error may explain this. The rearrangement links TRBV7-3 to TRBJ2-3; D could derive from TRBD1 or TRBD2 (5 bases each). Germline CDR1 is SGHTA and CDR2 is FQGTGA. CDR3 length equals 13 residues. In DNA form, the CDR3 reads TGTGCCAGGAGCTTAGAGTGGGGGAATACGCAGTATTTT. Its protein is CARSLEWGNTQYF.

Remarks on this clonotype: Since a much larger clone is just one base distant, this may be a read error. This sequence joins TRBV7-2 and TRBJ1-4, with D possibly TRBD1 on 5 matching bases. The CDR3 runs 13 residues. Germline loops: CDR1 SGHTA, CDR2 FQGNSA. V lost 9 bases and J 13 bases, leaving 21 bases between the germline ends. CDR3 in DNA: TGTGCCAGAAGTCCGGGGGACGGGGAAGGACTGTTTTTT. Translation gives CARSPGDGEGLFF.

V is TRBV29-1 and J is TRBJ1-1; 7 nucleotides line up with TRBD1. J gave up 14 bases and V 7 bases, and 16 bases lay outside the gene matches. The CDR3 contains 12 residues. Germline CDR1 is SQVTM and CDR2 is ANQGSEA. The CDR3 spells CSAEVGQWKLFF. The CDR3 DNA is TGCAGCGCCGAAGTGGGACAGTGGAAGCTGTTCTTT.

In its sample, this clonotype was seen many times. The rearrangement links TRBV15 to TRBJ1-5; TRBD1 might be the D (5 bases). V was shortened by 5 bases and J by 1 base, with 15 bases between the two germline ends. This CDR3 contains 16 residues. Germline CDR1 reads LNHNV; CDR2 reads YYDKDF (reference sequence). The CDR3 nucleotides read TGTGCCACCAGCCGTGGGGGAGATTCGAGCAATCAGCCCCAGCATTTT. It codes for CATSRGGDSSNQPQHF. The full variable domain, in which reference TRBV15 and TRBJ1-5 provide the parts outside the CDR3, is DAMVIQNPRYQVTQFGKPVTLSCSQTLNHNVMYWYQQKSSQAPKLLFHYYDKDFNNEADTPDNFQSRRPNTSFCFLDIRSPGLGDTAMYLCATSRGGDSSNQPQHFGDGTRLSIL.

In regard to this clonotype: The junction shows a germline mismatch at one end, possibly a read error. This rearrangement joins TRBV6-1 to TRBJ2-7; maybe TRBD1 (6 bases). CDR1 is MNHNS and CDR2 is SASEGT in the germline V gene. This CDR3 has 11 residues. CDR3 nucleotides: TGTGCCAGCAGTGAACTTGGGACACAACACTTC. Protein product: CASSELGTQHF.

This chain joins TRBV5-1 and TRBJ2-2; D perhaps matches TRBD2 (5 bases). CDR3 length: 17 residues. The germline V and J ends were trimmed by 5 bases and 7 bases, with 24 bases remaining between them. Germline V lookup: CDR1 SGHRS, CDR2 YFSETQ. Here the CDR3 reads CASRARVMMDLGGELFF. CDR3 nucleotide sequence: TGCGCCAGCAGAGCGAGGGTGATGATGGATCTCGGCGGGGAGCTGTTTTTT.

V and J are TRBV11-2 and TRBJ2-3; D gene uncertain. The V end lost 1 base, the J end lost 0 bases, and 8 bases lay between the germline ends. Germline V gene sequence: CDR1 SGHAT, CDR2 FQNNGV. CDR3 size: 15 residues. The CDR3 DNA sequence: TGTGCCAGCAGCTTAGTAGCCGCAAGCACAGATACGCAGTATTTT. This sequence encodes CASSLVAASTDTQYF.

This clonotype was detected once. CDR3 sequence: CAISVGASGGGETQYF. The DNA for the CDR3 is TGTGCCATCAGTGTGGGGGCTAGCGGGGGCGGAGAGACCCAGTACTTC. This chain uses TRBV10-3 with TRBJ2-5; 10 bases agree with TRBD2. This CDR3 comprises 16 residues. Germline V gives CDR1 ENHRY, CDR2 SYGVKD. Trimming cost V 4 bases and J 4 bases; bases outside gene matches: 9.

This chain connects TRBV11-2 to TRBJ2-7; no clear D gene. V dropped 1 base and J dropped 5 bases, with 9 bases sitting between them. The germline gives CDR1 SGHAT, CDR2 FQNNGV. This CDR3 is built from 13 residues. The CDR3 DNA reads TGTGCCAGCAGCTTAGTCCGAGGCGACGAGCAGTACTTC. It translates to CASSLVRGDEQYF. Using reference TRBV11-2 and TRBJ2-7 for the parts outside the CDR3, the full variable domain is EAGVAQSPRYKIIEKRQSVAFWCNPISGHATLYWYQQILGQGPKLLIQFQNNGVVDDSQLPKDRFSAERLKGVDSTLKIQPAKLEDSAVYLCASSLVRGDEQYFGPGTRLTVT.

This clonotype has more than one count but fewer than ten. The chain couples TRBV11-2 to TRBJ2-2; tentative D call: TRBD2 (6 bases). Per the germline V gene, CDR1 is SGHAT and CDR2 is FQNNGV. This CDR3 has 15 amino acids. Trimming stripped 1 base from V and 4 bases from J, with 10 bases between. In DNA form, the CDR3 reads TGTGCCAGCAGCTTAGCGGGGGAGACCACCGGGGAGCTGTTTTTT. Translated: CASSLAGETTGELFF.

Here the CDR3 reads CAGSDTQYF. Here the CDR3 DNA reads TGTGCCGGATCGGATACGCAGTATTTT. The chain carries TRBV7-9 and TRBJ2-3, with D uncertain. V lost 11 bases and J 6 bases, leaving 6 bases between the germline ends. Germline CDR1 SEHNR, CDR2 FQNEAQ (reference sequence). There are 9 residues in the CDR3.

This clonotype was detected a few times. V and J are TRBV7-3 and TRBJ1-2; 7 bases match TRBD1. Germline CDR1 SGHTA, CDR2 FQGTGA. The junction had 0 bases not matched to a gene; V was cut back by 0 bases and J by 2 bases. CDR3 length: 14 amino acids. The CDR3 here is CASSLTGQNYGYTF. DNA for the CDR3: TGTGCCAGCAGCTTAACGGGACAGAACTATGGCTACACCTTC.

The J gene is TRBJ1-4, the V gene TRBV11-2; 8 bases map to TRBD1. The germline V gene encodes CDR1 SGHAT and CDR2 FQNNGV. V shed 1 base, J shed 6 bases, and the junction held 7 bases outside the gene matches. The length of the CDR3 is 16 residues. CDR3 residues: CASSLGPGGRDEKLFF. The CDR3 bases are TGTGCCAGCAGCTTAGGACCAGGGGGCAGGGATGAAAAACTGTTTTTT.

The genes are TRBV12-3 or TRBV12-4 and TRBJ2-7, with 7 bases identical to TRBD1. The V gene end was trimmed by 6 bases and the J gene end by 1 base; junction bases not matched to a gene: 6. The CDR3 is made up of 14 amino acids. CDR3 protein: CASSWGQRSYEQYF. CDR3 nucleotide sequence: TGTGCCAGCAGCTGGGGACAGCGTTCCTACGAGCAGTACTTC.

This rearrangement joins TRBV7-2 to TRBJ1-6; tentatively, D is TRBD1 (5 bases). This CDR3 region has 15 residues. Trimming shortened V by 4 bases and J by 9 bases, and 16 bases separated the two germline ends. Per germline, CDR1 SGHTA and CDR2 FQGNSA. The CDR3 sequence is CASSSSRERGSPLHF. The CDR3 nucleotides are TGTGCCAGCAGCTCTTCTAGGGAAAGGGGTTCACCCCTCCACTTT. The whole variable domain, filled in from reference TRBV7-2 and TRBJ1-6, reads GAGVSQSPSNKVTEKGKDVELRCDPISGHTALYWYRQSLGQGLEFLIYFQGNSAPDKSGLPSDRFSAERTGGSVSTLTIQRTQQEDSAVYLCASSSSRERGSPLHFGNGTRLTVT.

Only a few counts were recorded for this clonotype. The rearrangement joins TRBV2 to TRBJ1-1; D gene uncertain. The CDR3 totals 14 residues. Germline V gene data show CDR1 as SNHLY and CDR2 as FYNNEI. The germline V and J ends were trimmed by 6 bases and 2 bases, with 13 bases remaining between them. This CDR3 reads CASRERVTNTEAFF. DNA for the CDR3: TGTGCCAGCAGGGAACGAGTGACTAACACTGAAGCTTTCTTT. Complete variable domain (other parts from reference TRBV2 and TRBJ1-1): EPEVTQTPSHQVTQMGQEVILRCVPISNHLYFYWYRQILGQKVEFLVSFYNNEISEKSEIFDDQFSVERPDGSNFTLKIRSTKLEDSAMYFCASRERVTNTEAFFGQGTRLTVV.

The chain uses TRBV5-1 and TRBJ2-1, with 9 nucleotides matching TRBD1. This CDR3 contains 16 residues. Germline V gives CDR1 SGHRS, CDR2 YFSETQ. The ends lost 4 bases at V and 6 bases at J; junction bases unmatched: 11. CDR3 DNA: TGCGCCAGCAGCCACGGTCTGGGACAGGGAAGCAATGAGCAGTTCTTC. Amino acid sequence: CASSHGLGQGSNEQFF.